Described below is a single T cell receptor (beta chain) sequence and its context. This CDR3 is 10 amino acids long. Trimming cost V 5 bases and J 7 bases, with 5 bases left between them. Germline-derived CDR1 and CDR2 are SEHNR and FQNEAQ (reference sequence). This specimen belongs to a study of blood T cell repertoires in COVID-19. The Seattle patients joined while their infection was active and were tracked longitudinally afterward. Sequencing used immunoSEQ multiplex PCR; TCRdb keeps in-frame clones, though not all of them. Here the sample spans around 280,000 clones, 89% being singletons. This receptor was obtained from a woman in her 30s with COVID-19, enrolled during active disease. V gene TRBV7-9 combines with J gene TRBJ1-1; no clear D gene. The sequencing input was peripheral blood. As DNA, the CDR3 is TGTGCCAGCAGCCCCCTTGAAGCTTTCTTT. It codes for CASSPLEAFF.